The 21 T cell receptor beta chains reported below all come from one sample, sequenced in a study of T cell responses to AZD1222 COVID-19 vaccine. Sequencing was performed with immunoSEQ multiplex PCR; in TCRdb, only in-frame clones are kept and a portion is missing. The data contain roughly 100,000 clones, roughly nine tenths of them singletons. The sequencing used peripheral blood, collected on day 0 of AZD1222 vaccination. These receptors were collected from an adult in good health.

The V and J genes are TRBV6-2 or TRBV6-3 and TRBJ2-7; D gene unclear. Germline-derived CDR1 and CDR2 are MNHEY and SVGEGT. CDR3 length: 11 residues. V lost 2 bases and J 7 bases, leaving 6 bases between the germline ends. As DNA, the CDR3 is TGTGCCAGCAGTTACACCGGTGAGCAGTACTTC. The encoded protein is CASSYTGEQYF.

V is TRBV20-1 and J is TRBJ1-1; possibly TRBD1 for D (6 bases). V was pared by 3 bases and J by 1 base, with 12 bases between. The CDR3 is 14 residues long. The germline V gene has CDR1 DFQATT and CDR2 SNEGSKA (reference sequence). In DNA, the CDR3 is TGCAGTGCTAGTGGGGACACGGGGAACACTGAAGCTTTCTTT. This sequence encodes CSASGDTGNTEAFF.

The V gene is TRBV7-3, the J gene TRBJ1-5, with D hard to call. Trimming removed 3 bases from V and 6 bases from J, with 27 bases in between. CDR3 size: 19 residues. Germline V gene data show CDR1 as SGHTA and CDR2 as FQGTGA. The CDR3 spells CASSFGRFGWGYSGQPQHF. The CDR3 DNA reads TGTGCCAGCAGCTTTGGAAGGTTCGGTTGGGGATACAGCGGTCAGCCCCAGCATTTT. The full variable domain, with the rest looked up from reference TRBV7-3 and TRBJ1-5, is GAGVSQTPSNKVTEKGKYVELRCDPISGHTALYWYRQSLGQGPEFLIYFQGTGAADDSGLPNDRFFAVRPEGSVSTLKIQRTERGDSAVYLCASSFGRFGWGYSGQPQHFGDGTRLSIL.

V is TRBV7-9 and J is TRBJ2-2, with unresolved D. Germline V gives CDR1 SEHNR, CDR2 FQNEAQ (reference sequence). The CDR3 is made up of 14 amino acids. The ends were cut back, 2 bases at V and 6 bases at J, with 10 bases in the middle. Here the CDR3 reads CASSLLSRAGELFF. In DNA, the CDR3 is TGTGCCAGCAGCTTACTTTCAAGGGCCGGGGAGCTGTTTTTT.

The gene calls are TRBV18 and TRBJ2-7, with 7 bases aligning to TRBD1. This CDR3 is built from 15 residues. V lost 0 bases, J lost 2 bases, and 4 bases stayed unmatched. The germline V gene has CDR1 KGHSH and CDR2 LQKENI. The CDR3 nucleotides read TGTGCCAGCTCACCACCTACGGGACAGACCTACGAGCAGTACTTC. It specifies CASSPPTGQTYEQYF.

The CDR3 protein is CASSPGLAGGPHEQFF. CDR3 nucleotides: TGTGCCAGCAGCCCCGGACTAGCGGGGGGGCCGCATGAGCAGTTCTTC. The V gene is TRBV3-1 (or the pseudogene TRBV3-2), the J gene TRBJ2-1; TRBD2 matches at 15 bases. This CDR3 region has 16 residues. CDR1 and CDR2 (germline): LGHDT, YNNKEL (reference sequence). Losses at the gene ends were 4 bases for V and 8 bases for J; bases not matched to a gene: 6.

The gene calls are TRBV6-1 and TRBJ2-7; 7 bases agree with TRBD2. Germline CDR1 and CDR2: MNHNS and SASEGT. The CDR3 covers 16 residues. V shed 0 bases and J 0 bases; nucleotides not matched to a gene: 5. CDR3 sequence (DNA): TGTGCCAGCAGTGAAGCTGCCCTAGCGGCCTCCTACGAGCAGTACTTC. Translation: CASSEAALAASYEQYF.

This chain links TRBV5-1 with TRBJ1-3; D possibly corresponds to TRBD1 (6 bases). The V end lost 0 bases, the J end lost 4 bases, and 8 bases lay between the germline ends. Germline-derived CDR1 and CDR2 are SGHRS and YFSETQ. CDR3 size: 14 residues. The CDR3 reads CASSLAGVGNTIYF. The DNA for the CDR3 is TGCGCCAGCAGCTTGGCAGGGGTCGGAAACACCATATATTTT.

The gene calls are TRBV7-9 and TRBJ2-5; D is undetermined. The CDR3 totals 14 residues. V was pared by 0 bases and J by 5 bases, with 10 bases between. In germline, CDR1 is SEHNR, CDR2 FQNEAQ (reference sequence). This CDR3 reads CASSLAAAGETQYF. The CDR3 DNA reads TGTGCCAGCAGCTTAGCAGCCGCCGGGGAGACCCAGTACTTC.

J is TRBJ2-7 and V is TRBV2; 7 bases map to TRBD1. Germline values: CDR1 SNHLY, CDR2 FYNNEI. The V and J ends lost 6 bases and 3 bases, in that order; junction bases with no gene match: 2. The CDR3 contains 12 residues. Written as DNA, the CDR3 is TGTGCCAGCAGGAGGGACAGCTACGAGCAGTACTTC. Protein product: CASRRDSYEQYF.

This CDR3 is CASSPTGRGGYTF. The CDR3 DNA reads TGTGCCAGCAGTCCGACAGGGAGGGGAGGCTACACCTTC. The chain links TRBV12-3 or TRBV12-4 to TRBJ1-2; TRBD1 agrees at 7 bases. CDR3 length: 13 amino acids. With V trimmed by 5 bases and J by 8 bases, 8 bases remained unmatched.

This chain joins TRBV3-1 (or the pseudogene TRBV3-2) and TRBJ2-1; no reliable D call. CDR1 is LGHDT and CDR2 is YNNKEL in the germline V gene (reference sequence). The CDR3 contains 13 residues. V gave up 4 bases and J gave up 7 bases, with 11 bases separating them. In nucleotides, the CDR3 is TGTGCCAGCAGCCTGGGCTCTTGGAATGAGCAGTTCTTC. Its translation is CASSLGSWNEQFF.

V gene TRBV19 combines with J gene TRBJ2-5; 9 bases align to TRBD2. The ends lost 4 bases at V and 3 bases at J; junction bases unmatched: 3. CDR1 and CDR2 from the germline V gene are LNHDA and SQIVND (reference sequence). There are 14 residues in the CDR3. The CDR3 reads CASSSGGGEETQYF. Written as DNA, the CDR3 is TGTGCCAGTAGTAGCGGCGGGGGGGAAGAGACCCAGTACTTC.

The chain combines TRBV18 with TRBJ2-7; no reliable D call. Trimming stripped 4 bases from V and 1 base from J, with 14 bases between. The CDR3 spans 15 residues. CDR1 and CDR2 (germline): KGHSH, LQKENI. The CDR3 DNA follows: TGTGCCAGCTCACTTCTCCCCCACGGATCCTACGAGCAGTACTTC. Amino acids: CASSLLPHGSYEQYF.

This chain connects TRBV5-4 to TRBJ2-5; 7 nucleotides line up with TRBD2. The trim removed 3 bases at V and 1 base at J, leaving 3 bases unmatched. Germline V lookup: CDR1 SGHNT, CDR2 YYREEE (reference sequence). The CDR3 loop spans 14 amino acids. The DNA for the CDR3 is TGTGCCAGCAGCTACCGGGGGGTCCAAGAGACCCAGTACTTC. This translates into CASSYRGVQETQYF.

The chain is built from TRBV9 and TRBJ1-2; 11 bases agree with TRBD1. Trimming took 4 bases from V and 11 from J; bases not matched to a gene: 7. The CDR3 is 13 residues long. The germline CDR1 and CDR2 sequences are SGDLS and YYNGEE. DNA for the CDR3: TGTGCCAGCAGCTTAACGGGACAGGGGGAATACACCTTC. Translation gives CASSLTGQGEYTF.

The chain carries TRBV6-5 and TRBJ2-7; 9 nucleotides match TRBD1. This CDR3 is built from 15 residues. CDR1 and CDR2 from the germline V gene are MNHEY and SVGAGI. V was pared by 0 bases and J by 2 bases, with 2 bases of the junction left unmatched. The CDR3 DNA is TGTGCCAGCAGTTACTCGGGGACAGGGCCCTACGAGCAGTACTTC. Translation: CASSYSGTGPYEQYF.

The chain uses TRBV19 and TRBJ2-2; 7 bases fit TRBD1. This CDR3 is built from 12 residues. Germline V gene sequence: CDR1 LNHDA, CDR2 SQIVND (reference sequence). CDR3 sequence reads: CYEGAPTGELFF. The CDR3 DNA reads TGTTATGAGGGGGCCCCCACCGGGGAGCTGTTTTTT.

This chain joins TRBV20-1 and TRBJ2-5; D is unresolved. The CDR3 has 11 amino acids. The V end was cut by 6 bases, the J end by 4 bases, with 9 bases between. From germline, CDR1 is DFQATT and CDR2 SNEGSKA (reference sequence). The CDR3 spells CSASGVETQYF. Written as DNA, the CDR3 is TGCAGTGCCTCTGGGGTAGAGACCCAGTACTTC.

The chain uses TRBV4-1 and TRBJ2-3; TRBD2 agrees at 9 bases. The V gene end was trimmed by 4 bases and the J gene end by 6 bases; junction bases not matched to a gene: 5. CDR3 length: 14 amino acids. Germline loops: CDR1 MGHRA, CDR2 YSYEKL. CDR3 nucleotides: TGCGCCAGCAGCCGCGGGGGGGCTGAGGATACGCAGTATTTT. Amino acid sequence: CASSRGGAEDTQYF.

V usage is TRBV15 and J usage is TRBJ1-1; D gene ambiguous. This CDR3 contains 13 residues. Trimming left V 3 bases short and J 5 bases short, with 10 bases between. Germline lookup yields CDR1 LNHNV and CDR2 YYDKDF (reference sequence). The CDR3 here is CATSRGFETEAFF. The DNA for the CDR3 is TGTGCCACCAGCAGGGGTTTTGAGACTGAAGCTTTCTTT.